Below, 20 T cell receptor beta chains from the same sample are listed, as sequenced in a study of vaccination effects on CD4 cells after COVID-19 (dated 2022 in TCRdb). To identify antigen-specific CD4+ T cell clonotypes by their expansion, the ViraFEST assay first stimulated PBMC with viral peptide pools and then applied TCR sequencing. After less than 13 days of culture, CD4+ T cells were isolated with the EasySep CD4+ T cell isolation kit. Healthy vaccine recipients had no prior SARS-CoV-2 infection, confirmed by negative nucleocapsid antibodies before and after vaccination. For these receptors, no antigen is known. Library method: the immunoSEQ multiplex PCR assay. TCRdb re-hosts the immuneACCESS table, in-frame sequences only. Its copies lack some clones; in the studies checked, an unresolved V gene accounts for under half of them, and the cause for the rest is not known. The sample data list some 68,000 clones, and roughly 76% of these were observed just once. The biggest ten clones account for 3.5% to 4.5% of the sample.

Sample: CD4+ T cells from PBMCs cultured with HCoV-OC43 spike peptides, taken before COVID-19 vaccination. Sample cell subset or site, as interpreted from the label and publication: HCoV-OC43 spike overlapping peptide pool stimulation. These receptors came from a human donor who received a COVID-19 vaccine.

This clone was picked up a small number of times. The CDR3 DNA sequence: TGTGCCAGCTCACCACGGGCAGGGGGCAATCAGCCCCAGCATTTT. It is translated as CASSPRAGGNQPQHF. This chain connects TRBV18 to TRBJ1-5, with a tentative D call TRBD1 (6 bases). V shed 1 base and J shed 2 bases, with 9 bases lying between them. Germline CDR1 KGHSH, CDR2 LQKENI. The CDR3 is made up of 15 amino acids.

The chain employs TRBV19 and TRBJ2-1; D is uncertain. There are 14 residues in the CDR3. The germline CDR1 and CDR2 sequences are LNHDA and SQIVND (reference sequence). The ends were cut back, 4 bases at V and 0 bases at J, with 7 bases in the middle. The CDR3 protein is CASSKESSYNEQFF. The CDR3 region has the DNA TGTGCCAGTAGTAAGGAAAGCTCCTACAATGAGCAGTTCTTC.

The V gene is TRBV28, the J gene TRBJ2-7, with 12 bases lining up with TRBD1. Per the germline V gene, CDR1 is MDHEN and CDR2 is SYDVKM. V trimming: 6 bases; J trimming: 5 bases; junction bases outside the gene matches: 8. CDR3 size: 15 residues. Here the CDR3 reads CASRPGTGGSHEQYV. DNA for the CDR3: TGTGCCAGCAGGCCCGGGACAGGGGGCTCTCACGAGCAGTACGTC.

V gene TRBV30 combines with J gene TRBJ1-6; D may be TRBD1 (6 bases). The CDR3 spans 13 residues. Germline-derived CDR1 and CDR2 are GTSNPN and SVGIG (reference sequence). The V end was cut by 8 bases, the J end by 6 bases, with 14 bases between. As DNA, the CDR3 is TGTGCCGCACAGACAGGCCGTAATTCACCCCTCCACTTT. This codes for CAAQTGRNSPLHF.

CDR3 coding DNA: TGTGCCTCGAGCGACAGGAAACAAGAGACCCAGTACTTC. Amino acid sequence: CASSDRKQETQYF. V usage is TRBV30 and J usage is TRBJ2-5; D might be TRBD1 (6 bases). This CDR3 is built from 13 residues. CDR1 is GTSNPN and CDR2 is SVGIG in the germline V gene (reference sequence). The V and J ends lost 7 bases and 2 bases respectively, with 14 bases between them.

V is TRBV6-5 and J is TRBJ2-2, with 10 bases aligning to TRBD1. V shed 6 bases, J shed 7 bases, and the junction held 8 bases outside the gene matches. The V gene's germline CDR1 is MNHEY and CDR2 SVGAGI. This CDR3 is built from 15 residues. CDR3 amino acids: CASSLTGGAGGELFF. The CDR3 nucleotides read TGTGCCAGCAGCCTGACAGGGGGCGCTGGCGGGGAGCTGTTTTTT.

This clone occurred once. The chain employs TRBV6-5 and TRBJ1-4; D may be TRBD1 (6 bases). Germline CDR1 MNHEY, CDR2 SVGAGI. The CDR3 covers 14 residues. With 5 bases removed from V and 7 bases from J, the gap between germline ends came to 14 bases. The DNA of the CDR3 is TGTGCCAGCAGTCACGGACAGTGGGGTGAAAAACTGTTTTTT. Its protein is CASSHGQWGEKLFF.

J is TRBJ1-2 and V is TRBV20-1; no clear D gene. Trimming stripped 3 bases from V and 4 bases from J, with 6 bases between. Germline V CDR1 and CDR2: DFQATT, SNEGSKA (reference sequence). This CDR3 has 11 residues. DNA for the CDR3: TGCAGTGCTAGGGTCCTCTATGGCTACACCTTC. It yields the protein CSARVLYGYTF.

Here the CDR3 reads CASSTRKQATTNEKLFF. The DNA for the CDR3 is TGTGCCAGCAGCACCCGAAAACAAGCAACAACTAATGAAAAACTGTTTTTT. The rearrangement links TRBV7-2 to TRBJ1-4; D uncertain. Germline assignment: CDR1 SGHTA and CDR2 FQGNSA. Trimming cost V 5 bases and J 0 bases, with 16 bases left between them. There are 17 residues in the CDR3. Complete variable domain (other parts from reference TRBV7-2 and TRBJ1-4): GAGVSQSPSNKVTEKGKDVELRCDPISGHTALYWYRQSLGQGLEFLIYFQGNSAPDKSGLPSDRFSAERTGGSVSTLTIQRTQQEDSAVYLCASSTRKQATTNEKLFFGSGTQLSVL.

The rearrangement links TRBV28 to TRBJ1-5, with no clear D. Looked up from germline, CDR1 is MDHEN and CDR2 is SYDVKM. The length of the CDR3 is 12 residues. Trimming left V 6 bases short and J 9 bases short, with 12 bases between. Here the CDR3 reads CASSLGNRPQHF. CDR3 DNA sequence: TGTGCCAGCAGCCTGGGCAACCGGCCCCAGCATTTT.

This clone has just a few counts. The V and J genes are TRBV5-8 and TRBJ1-1, with no clear D. This CDR3 has 16 amino acids. Looked up from germline, CDR1 is SGHTS and CDR2 is YDEGEE. Trimming pared 4 bases from V and 0 bases from J, leaving 16 bases between. The CDR3 sequence is CASSSWNWRVNTEAFF. The CDR3 DNA is TGTGCCAGCAGCAGTTGGAACTGGAGGGTGAACACTGAAGCTTTCTTT.

This chain joins TRBV24-1 and TRBJ2-5; D not resolved. Trimming took 7 bases from V and 4 from J, leaving 15 bases between them. Germline V lookup: CDR1 KGHDR, CDR2 SFDVKD. This CDR3 contains 14 residues. For the CDR3, the DNA is TGTGCCACCAGCCGCCCGGGCTCGGGAGAGACCCAGTACTTC. As protein: CATSRPGSGETQYF.

The CDR3, as DNA: TGTGCCAGCAGCTGGATGGGACAGGGGGCCACAGATACGCAGTATTTT. Translating it yields CASSWMGQGATDTQYF. V is TRBV7-8 and J is TRBJ2-3; 12 bases align to TRBD1. V lost 4 bases and J lost 2; bases outside the gene matches: 4. The germline CDR1 and CDR2 sequences are SGHVS and FQNEAQ. The CDR3 extends over 16 amino acids. Supplemented by reference TRBV7-8 and TRBJ2-3, the full variable domain reads GAGVSQSPRYKVAKRGQDVALRCDPISGHVSLFWYQQALGQGPEFLTYFQNEAQLDKSGLPSDRFFAERPEGSVSTLKIQRTQQEDSAVYLCASSWMGQGATDTQYFGPGTRLTVL.

This clone was seen once. CDR3 coding DNA: TGTGCCAGCTCACCAGGGACAGAAAACGGTGGCTACACCTTC. Translated, it gives CASSPGTENGGYTF. The chain recombines TRBV18 with TRBJ1-2; TRBD1 matches 7 bases. The CDR3 loop spans 14 amino acids. Trimming removed 2 bases from V and 7 bases from J; junction bases left unmatched: 7. Germline V lookup: CDR1 KGHSH, CDR2 LQKENI.

This clone has just a few counts. The V and J genes are TRBV4-1 and TRBJ2-1; D ambiguous. This CDR3 is built from 14 residues. Germline CDR1 is MGHRA and CDR2 is YSYEKL. V was trimmed by 6 bases and J by 5 bases, leaving 14 bases between them. The CDR3 is CASSYLRRDNEQFF. As DNA, the CDR3 is TGCGCCAGCAGTTACTTGAGAAGGGACAATGAGCAGTTCTTC.

The V and J genes are TRBV19 and TRBJ1-1, with D perhaps TRBD1 (6 bases). CDR1 is LNHDA and CDR2 is SQIVND in the germline V gene (reference sequence). The CDR3 is 13 amino acids. V was clipped by 9 bases and J by 6 bases, with 17 bases between them. CDR3 nucleotide sequence: TGTGCCAGCCGCCTACAGGGACTCTCTGAAGCTTTCTTT. It specifies CASRLQGLSEAFF.

This chain uses TRBV21-1 with TRBJ2-7; the table's D call of TRBD2 was not tested on the DNA. TRBV21-1 is deemed a pseudogene. The CDR3 sequence is 11 residues long. The CDR3 bases are TGTGCCAGCAGCAATACGGGGTCTCGGTACGTC. This codes for CASSNTGSRYV.

The chain recombines TRBV5-1 with TRBJ1-1, with D perhaps TRBD1 (6 bases). Per germline, CDR1 SGHRS and CDR2 YFSETQ. This CDR3 contains 15 residues. V lost 2 bases and J lost 5, with 16 bases in between. The CDR3 sequence: CASSFSGAGVTEAFF. The DNA of the CDR3 is TGCGCCAGCAGCTTTTCAGGGGCCGGGGTTACTGAAGCTTTCTTT.

CDR3 bases: TGTGCCAGCAGTTTTTCCTTTACAGGTGCCTCTAGCACAGATACGCAGTATTTT. This codes for CASSFSFTGASSTDTQYF. V is TRBV6-4 and J is TRBJ2-3, with a tentative D call TRBD1 (5 bases). Between the trimmed V and J ends, which lost 5 bases and 0 bases, there was a span of 21 bases. The CDR3 is made up of 18 amino acids. CDR1 is MRHNA and CDR2 is SNTAGT in the germline V gene.

This clone was observed a few times. J is TRBJ1-2 and V is TRBV5-1, with 7 bases lining up with TRBD1. This CDR3 has 16 amino acids. Germline lookup yields CDR1 SGHRS and CDR2 YFSETQ. The ends lost 0 bases at V and 6 bases at J; junction bases unmatched: 11. Here the CDR3 DNA reads TGCGCCAGCAGCTTGGGAAATCCAACAGGGGCAAATGGCTACACCTTC. Translating it yields CASSLGNPTGANGYTF.